One T cell receptor beta chain is described in this entry. Source study methods: The authors estimated nucleated cell counts from reference gene primer amplification. Profiled with immunoSEQ multiplex PCR; TCRdb holds only in-frame clones, not every one. V, J and clone size were drawn from that table, and D and trimming were deduced from the DNA. The top ten clones hold less than 6.5% of a sample with about 49,000 clones, around 87% of them seen once. The data stem from a study of blood T cell repertoires in COVID-19. Study-wide context: Acute and convalescent COVID-19 samples came from the United States, Italy and Spain. In each case, the material was cDNA or gDNA derived from T cells, B-cell-depleted T cells, or PBMCs.

J lost 3 bases, V lost 3 bases, and 5 bases had no gene match. Germline V lookup: CDR1 SGDLS, CDR2 YYNGEE. The CDR3 runs to 15 residues. The gene calls are TRBV9 and TRBJ2-1; 8 nucleotides line up with TRBD2. Sequencing was performed on peripheral blood. The receptor was isolated from a man aged 40-49 years with active COVID-19. The CDR3, as DNA: TGTGCCAGCAGCGGGGCGGGAGGCGGCTACAATGAGCAGTTCTTC. The encoded protein is CASSGAGGGYNEQFF.